The 8 T cell receptor beta chains given below trace back to one sample, sequenced in a study of shared T cell receptors in the human thymus. This table comes from immunoSEQ multiplex PCR, and its TCRdb copy is limited to in-frame clones, with some not included. The table has 450,000 to 650,000 clones, 78% seen once. These data were likewise used in another study, on human thymus T cells.

The sequencing input was thymocytes. These receptors originate from a boy under three years old with a congenital heart defect.

CDR3 sequence reads: CASSLAGTSGTCSYNEQFF. The CDR3 coding sequence is TGCGCCAGCAGCTTGGCCGGGACTAGCGGGACCTGCTCCTACAATGAGCAGTTCTTC. The chain combines TRBV5-1 with TRBJ2-1, with 13 bases matching TRBD2. The germline V gene encodes CDR1 SGHRS and CDR2 YFSETQ. The V and J ends lost 0 bases and 0 bases, in that order; junction bases with no gene match: 6. CDR3 length: 19 residues. The entire variable domain, with the rest obtained from reference TRBV5-1 and TRBJ2-1, is as follows: KAGVTQTPRYLIKTRGQQVTLSCSPISGHRSVSWYQQTPGQGLQFLFEYFSETQRNKGNFPGRFSGRQFSNSRSEMNVSTLELGDSALYLCASSLAGTSGTCSYNEQFFGPGTRLTVL.

In its sample, this clone was seen once. The V call is TRBV14, the J call TRBJ2-6; possibly TRBD2 for D (5 bases). The CDR3 has 17 residues. CDR1 and CDR2 (germline): SGHDN, FVKESK. Trimming stripped 3 bases from V and 4 bases from J, with 16 bases between. The CDR3 loop reads CASSHPFRGSGANVLTF. DNA of the CDR3: TGTGCCAGCAGCCACCCCTTCCGGGGTTCAGGGGCCAACGTCCTGACTTTC. Together with reference TRBV14 and TRBJ2-6, the CDR3 gives the full variable domain: EAGVTQFPSHSVIEKGQTVTLRCDPISGHDNLYWYRRVMGKEIKFLLHFVKESKQDESGMPNNRFLAERTGGTYSTLKVQPAELEDSGVYFCASSHPFRGSGANVLTFGAGSRLTVL.

This clone was counted a single time. The rearrangement joins TRBV29-1 to TRBJ2-4; 8 bases align to TRBD2. This CDR3 has 15 amino acids. J gave up 10 bases and V 0 bases, and 11 bases lay outside the gene matches. Germline assignment: CDR1 SQVTM and CDR2 ANQGSEA. The CDR3 protein is CSVEDRDGPGGIQYF. DNA of the CDR3: TGCAGCGTTGAAGATAGGGACGGCCCGGGAGGGATTCAGTACTTC.

This rearrangement joins TRBV6-1 to TRBJ2-3; 11 nucleotides line up with TRBD2. This CDR3 spans 17 amino acids. After removal of 0 bases from V and 4 bases from J, the junction contained 6 bases not matched to a gene. From germline, CDR1 is MNHNS and CDR2 SASEGT. The CDR3 spells CASSEAVAGGWADTQYF. The CDR3 region has the DNA TGTGCCAGCAGTGAAGCGGTAGCGGGAGGGTGGGCAGATACGCAGTATTTT.

The chain joins TRBV4-3 to TRBJ2-1, with 15 nucleotides matching TRBD2. V shed 0 bases, J shed 0 bases, and the junction held 12 bases outside the gene matches. Germline V CDR1 and CDR2: LGHNA, YSLEER. This CDR3 has 22 amino acids. In nucleotides, the CDR3 is TGCGCCAGCAGCCAAGAGTCTAAGACGGGACTAGCGGGAGGAAGCTCCTACAATGAGCAGTTCTTC. The encoded protein is CASSQESKTGLAGGSSYNEQFF.

This clone was found a few times. The gene calls are TRBV19 and TRBJ2-1, with 13 bases identical to TRBD2. The germline V gene encodes CDR1 LNHDA and CDR2 SQIVND (reference sequence). J lost 6 bases, V lost 4 bases, and 9 bases had no gene match. There are 17 residues in the CDR3. As DNA, the CDR3 is TGTGCCAGTAGTACCCTACTAGCGGGAGGGATCGGCAATGAGCAGTTCTTC. Translation gives CASSTLLAGGIGNEQFF.

The J gene is TRBJ2-3, the V gene TRBV27; maybe TRBD1 (5 bases). The germline CDR1 and CDR2 sequences are MNHEY and SMNVEV (reference sequence). With 2 bases removed from V and 2 bases from J, the gap between germline ends came to 14 bases. CDR3 length: 16 amino acids. CDR3 loop: CASSLRRKQDTDTQYF. The CDR3 DNA is TGTGCCAGCAGTTTAAGGCGGAAACAGGACACAGATACGCAGTATTTT.

This clone was detected only once. CDR3 protein: CATSRDGGLGEQFF. The CDR3 region has the DNA TGTGCCACCAGCAGAGATGGTGGACTTGGTGAGCAGTTCTTC. V and J are TRBV15 and TRBJ2-1; maybe TRBD2 (5 bases). Between the trimmed V and J ends, which lost 0 bases and 9 bases, there was a span of 12 bases. CDR3 size: 14 residues. The germline gives CDR1 LNHNV, CDR2 YYDKDF (reference sequence). The full variable domain, in which reference TRBV15 and TRBJ2-1 provide the parts outside the CDR3, is DAMVIQNPRYQVTQFGKPVTLSCSQTLNHNVMYWYQQKSSQAPKLLFHYYDKDFNNEADTPDNFQSRRPNTSFCFLDIRSPGLGDTAMYLCATSRDGGLGEQFFGPGTRLTVL.